These 7 T cell receptor beta chains share one sample of origin, sequenced in a study of blood T cell repertoires in COVID-19. Clones were sequenced by immunoSEQ multiplex PCR, and TCRdb holds only the in-frame ones, with some missing. The sample records 200,000 to 300,000 clones, approximately 81% being singletons. The source material was peripheral blood. Source of these receptors: a man aged 60 to 75 with acute or convalescent COVID-19.

The V call is TRBV29-1, the J call TRBJ2-7; the match to TRBD1 covers 11 bases. V was clipped by 7 bases and J by 7 bases; unmatched bases: 12. This CDR3 is 14 amino acids long. Germline CDR1 and CDR2: SQVTM and ANQGSEA. The CDR3 sequence: CSAQSGTGGGEQYF. The DNA of the CDR3 is TGCAGCGCCCAATCCGGGACAGGGGGTGGAGAGCAGTACTTC.

The genes are TRBV2 and TRBJ2-3, with 9 bases matching TRBD1. V dropped 6 bases and J dropped 6; count of bases not matched to a gene: 7. This CDR3 is built from 14 residues. Per the germline V gene, CDR1 is SNHLY and CDR2 is FYNNEI. The CDR3 DNA sequence: TGTGCCAGCAGAGCCAGACAGGGGGTGGATACGCAGTATTTT. Translation: CASRARQGVDTQYF.

The V call is TRBV15, the J call TRBJ2-7, with 10 nucleotides matching TRBD1. Germline CDR1 is LNHNV and CDR2 is YYDKDF (reference sequence). V was pared by 3 bases and J by 2 bases, with 1 base of the junction left unmatched. This CDR3 region has 14 residues. As DNA, the CDR3 is TGTGCCACCAGCAGGGGGACAGGGGCCTACGAGCAGTACTTC. This codes for CATSRGTGAYEQYF.

The CDR3 DNA reads as TGCGCCAGCAGCCTCCAGAAGGGGTACGAGCAGTACTTC. Encoded protein: CASSLQKGYEQYF. The rearrangement links TRBV4-1 to TRBJ2-7, with a tentative D call TRBD1 (5 bases). V was cut by 4 bases and J by 4 bases, with 11 bases left in between. The CDR3 is 13 amino acids. Germline-derived CDR1 and CDR2 are MGHRA and YSYEKL.

This chain links TRBV10-2 with TRBJ2-1, with 12 bases identical to TRBD2. This CDR3 has 14 amino acids. V shed 10 bases, J shed 7 bases, and the junction held 8 bases outside the gene matches. Looked up from germline, CDR1 is WSHSY and CDR2 is SAAADI. As DNA, the CDR3 is TGCGCCACCTCTCTAGCGGGAGGGGTAAATGAGCAGTTCTTC. Its translation is CATSLAGGVNEQFF.

The chain recombines TRBV18 with TRBJ2-2, with D unclear. The CDR3 extends over 14 amino acids. V was trimmed by 0 bases and J by 5 bases, leaving 7 bases between them. Germline CDR1 KGHSH, CDR2 LQKENI. CDR3 sequence (DNA): TGTGCCAGCTCACCACCGGGCCGGACCGGGGAGCTGTTTTTT. Protein: CASSPPGRTGELFF.

The chain uses TRBV6-6 and TRBJ2-5; TRBD2 matches 11 bases. Trimming cost V 3 bases and J 5 bases; bases outside gene matches: 8. The CDR3 has 16 residues. From germline, CDR1 is MNHNY and CDR2 SVGAGI (reference sequence). CDR3 nucleotide sequence: TGTGCCAGCAGTTATGGCGTCCTAGCGGGAGGCGAGACCCAGTACTTC. Translated: CASSYGVLAGGETQYF.